The rows below give T cell receptor beta chains drawn from one sample of a study of post-analysis software for immune sequencing data. Each CDR3 protein gets one entry after TCRdb re-called the PCR reads with MiXCR. The table has a few hundred thousand distinct CDR3 sequences, approximately 38% seen once. Sequenced material: blood. These receptors were obtained from a girl aged 10 to 17 with multiple sclerosis. The CDR3 runs from the conserved cysteine through the conserved F or W. Each record gives: V gene, J gene, D gene, clone size, CDR3 protein, CDR3 DNA. D genes are given only for firm matches. Expanded clones are given a class, and other clones once, few, many or no size at all.

TRBV5-6	TRBJ2-3	NA	NA	CASSSSGGEWLDTQYF	TGTGCCAGCAGCTCCTCGGGCGGGGAATGGCTAGATACGCAGTATTTT
TRBV6-5	TRBJ2-3	NA	few	CASSSSHDTQYF	TGTGCCAGCAGTTCTTCCCACGATACGCAGTATTTT
TRBV4-1	TRBJ1-3	NA	NA	CASSQDRGRGTGNTIYF	TGCGCCAGCAGCCAAGATCGGGGGCGAGGGACTGGAAACACCATATATTTT
TRBV27	TRBJ1-4	NA	few	CASSRQMGNEKLFF	TGTGCCAGCAGCCGACAGATGGGGAATGAAAAACTGTTTTTT
TRBV12-3/TRBV12-4	TRBJ2-1	NA	NA	CASFRSWYNEQFF	TGTGCCAGCTTCCGATCGTGGTACAATGAGCAGTTCTTC
TRBV7-2	TRBJ1-5	NA	few	CASSRPGIGQPQHF	TGTGCCAGCAGCCGCCCAGGGATCGGTCAGCCCCAGCATTTT
TRBV24-1	TRBJ2-7	TRBD2	few	CATSETGGSSYEQYF	TGTGCCACCAGTGAAACGGGGGGGAGCTCCTACGAGCAGTACTTC
TRBV7-2	TRBJ2-7	NA	NA	CASSHGTTYEQYF	TGTGCCAGCAGCCATGGGACCACCTACGAGCAGTACTTC
TRBV7-2	TRBJ2-6	TRBD1	NA	CASSWGQDRSGANVLTF	TGTGCCAGCAGCTGGGGACAGGATCGCTCTGGGGCCAACGTCCTGACTTTC
TRBV13	TRBJ2-5	NA	NA	CASSLGTGGGEQYF	TGTGCCAGCAGCTTAGGAACCGGGGGAGGTGAGCAGTACTTC
TRBV4-2	TRBJ1-2	TRBD1	few	CASSQSRDRGLGYTF	TGTGCCAGCAGCCAATCCAGGGACAGGGGACTTGGCTACACCTTC
TRBV20-1	TRBJ1-1	NA	few	CSARGPASLRAFF	TGCAGTGCTAGAGGGCCAGCATCGTTGAGGGCTTTCTTT
TRBV6-5	TRBJ1-1	NA	few	CASTGDMNTEAFF	TGTGCCAGCACGGGGGATATGAACACTGAAGCTTTCTTT
TRBV12-3/TRBV12-4	TRBJ2-2	NA	NA	CASSPRDNGELFF	TGTGCCAGCAGTCCCCGTGACAACGGGGAGCTGTTTTTT
TRBV29-1	TRBJ2-1	TRBD1	NA	CSVSGGQGDPVSYNEQFF	TGCAGCGTTTCAGGGGGACAGGGGGACCCCGTCTCCTACAATGAGCAGTTCTTC
TRBV5-6	TRBJ2-2	NA	NA	CASSLGGTTTGELFF	TGTGCCAGCAGCTTGGGGGGGACGACCACCGGGGAGCTGTTTTTT
TRBV24-1	TRBJ2-5	NA	NA	CATSVASEGQETQYF	TGTGCCACCAGTGTGGCTAGCGAGGGCCAAGAGACCCAGTACTTC
TRBV24-1	TRBJ1-5	NA	NA	CATGGDQPQHF	TGTGCCACCGGAGGGGATCAGCCCCAGCATTTT
TRBV4-3	TRBJ2-2	TRBD1	NA	CASSPDRVDIGELFF	TGCGCCAGTAGCCCGGACAGGGTGGACATCGGGGAGCTGTTTTTT
TRBV20-1	TRBJ2-1	NA	NA	CSARSAGRDNEQFF	TGCAGTGCTAGAAGCGCGGGACGGGACAATGAGCAGTTCTTC
TRBV12-3/TRBV12-4	TRBJ1-2	NA	few	CASSSNTASGLYGYTF	TGTGCCAGCAGTTCAAATACAGCATCGGGTCTCTATGGCTACACCTTC
TRBV10-1	TRBJ2-3	TRBD2	NA	CASRESGTSGRVQDTQYF	TGCGCCAGCAGGGAGTCCGGGACTAGCGGGCGGGTACAGGATACGCAGTATTTT
TRBV27	TRBJ2-5	NA	NA	CASSPWTQYF	TGTGCCAGCAGCCCCTGGACCCAGTACTTC
TRBV29-1	TRBJ2-4	TRBD2	NA	CSVGTSGGRLAKNIQYF	TGCAGCGTTGGGACTAGCGGGGGGCGACTAGCCAAAAACATTCAGTACTTC
TRBV7-2	TRBJ2-1	NA	NA	CASSLGSLSYNEQFF	TGTGCCAGCAGCTTGGGTTCCCTCTCCTACAATGAGCAGTTCTTC
TRBV11-2	TRBJ2-7	TRBD1	NA	CASSLDGWSGGSYEQYF	TGTGCCAGCAGCTTAGATGGGTGGTCAGGGGGCTCCTACGAGCAGTACTTC
TRBV20-1	TRBJ2-5	TRBD1	NA	CSATGTGGTETQYF	TGCAGTGCTACCGGGACAGGGGGCACGGAGACCCAGTACTTC
TRBV12-3/TRBV12-4	TRBJ2-1	NA	few	CASSPEDWGPIGFF	TGTGCCAGCAGCCCAGAAGATTGGGGGCCGATTGGGTTCTTC
TRBV6-6	TRBJ2-7	TRBD1	NA	CASSYSGQGAIEQYF	TGTGCCAGCAGTTACTCGGGACAGGGGGCGATTGAGCAGTACTTC
TRBV20-1	TRBJ2-7	NA	NA	CSATSTEYEQYF	TGCAGTGCTACATCAACAGAGTACGAGCAGTACTTC
TRBV12-3/TRBV12-4	TRBJ2-7	TRBD1	few	CASSRPATGVYEQYF	TGTGCCAGCAGTCGGCCCGCGACAGGGGTCTACGAGCAGTACTTC
TRBV2	TRBJ2-1	NA	NA	CASENYNEQFF	TGTGCCAGCGAAAACTACAATGAGCAGTTCTTC
TRBV12-3/TRBV12-4	TRBJ2-5	NA	NA	CASAPGSQETQYF	TGTGCCAGCGCTCCCGGGAGTCAAGAGACCCAGTACTTC
TRBV7-2	TRBJ1-5	TRBD1	NA	CASSLSGTGANQPQHF	TGTGCCAGCAGCTTATCCGGGACAGGGGCTAATCAGCCCCAGCATTTT
TRBV7-6	TRBJ2-7	TRBD2	many	CASSPGTSSREQYF	TGTGCCAGCAGCCCAGGGACTAGTTCTCGCGAGCAGTACTTC
TRBV20-1	TRBJ2-1	NA	few	CSARGVRTRSSYNEQFF	TGCAGTGCTAGAGGCGTGAGGACCCGCAGCTCCTACAATGAGCAGTTCTTC
TRBV3-1	TRBJ1-1	TRBD1	once	CASSLSGTGSRSEAFF	TGTGCCAGCAGCTTATCCGGGACAGGGTCCCGCTCTGAAGCTTTCTTT
TRBV20-1	TRBJ2-5	TRBD2	NA	CSAARLAGPQETQYF	TGCAGTGCTGCCAGACTAGCGGGGCCCCAAGAGACCCAGTACTTC
TRBV7-2	TRBJ1-2	TRBD1	NA	CASSRAGTGSNYYGYTF	TGTGCCAGCAGCCGCGCGGGGACAGGGAGTAATTACTATGGCTACACCTTC
TRBV14	TRBJ1-1	NA	few	CASSQDYSAGSWTEAFF	TGTGCCAGCAGCCAAGATTACTCGGCAGGGAGTTGGACTGAAGCTTTCTTT
TRBV5-5	TRBJ1-1	NA	NA	CAGTLGADTEAFF	TGTGCCGGGACATTAGGGGCGGACACTGAAGCTTTCTTT
TRBV15	TRBJ1-5	NA	NA	CATSSRDQPQHF	TGTGCCACCAGCAGCAGGGATCAGCCCCAGCATTTT
TRBV4-1	TRBJ2-7	NA	NA	CASSHPPAEAYEQYF	TGCGCCAGCAGCCACCCCCCAGCGGAGGCGTACGAGCAGTACTTC
TRBV6-5	TRBJ1-1	NA	NA	CASSYGRFSLNTEAFF	TGTGCCAGCAGTTACGGGAGGTTCTCTTTGAACACTGAAGCTTTCTTT
TRBV24-1	TRBJ1-2	NA	NA	CATSGSVGFGYTF	TGTGCCACCAGTGGCTCAGTCGGGTTTGGCTACACCTTC
TRBV12-3/TRBV12-4	TRBJ2-5	TRBD2	NA	CASSFAPSTGGEQYF	TGTGCCAGCAGCTTCGCCCCAAGTACTGGGGGGGAGCAGTACTTC
TRBV6-6	TRBJ1-1	NA	NA	CATRTEGETEAFF	TGTGCCACACGTACTGAGGGAGAAACTGAAGCTTTCTTT
TRBV4-1	TRBJ2-1	TRBD1	few	CASSHERTGDWDEQFF	TGCGCCAGCAGCCACGAACGGACAGGGGATTGGGATGAGCAGTTCTTC
TRBV7-8	TRBJ2-5	NA	few	CASSSQGGRGETQYF	TGTGCCAGCAGCTCCCAGGGGGGTAGAGGAGAGACCCAGTACTTC
TRBV3-1	TRBJ2-1	TRBD2	once	CASSQTRTSYNEQFF	TGTGCCAGCAGCCAAACCAGGACTAGCTACAATGAGCAGTTCTTC
TRBV4-1	TRBJ2-3	NA	many	CASSRLPGGTDTQYF	TGCGCCAGCAGCCGGCTCCCGGGGGGCACAGATACGCAGTATTTT
TRBV20-1	TRBJ1-1	NA	NA	CSARSTFYYMNTEAFF	TGCAGTGCTAGGTCAACCTTCTACTATATGAACACTGAAGCTTTCTTT
TRBV4-3	TRBJ2-1	NA	few	CASSLDRNPRIEQFF	TGCGCCAGCAGCCTAGACAGGAACCCCCGCATTGAGCAGTTCTTC